The present T cell receptor (beta chain) was sequenced within a study of T cell repertoires in cytomegalovirus infection. Study information: Both a matching HLA type and CMV infection were indicated by public TCR beta signatures. Study-wide points: Summed public TCR beta family frequency identified CMV carriers bearing the relevant HLA. HLA-C-restricted CMV clonotypes gave the most frequent clonotype in two of eight donors.

From the reads, TCRdb called clonotypes with MiXCR, one entry per CDR3 protein. The sample contains over 85,000 distinct CDR3 sequences, approximately 16% of which appear only once. About this clonotype itself: Its antigen is currently unknown.

Germline-derived CDR1 and CDR2 are SGHVS and FNYEAQ. V gave up 5 bases and J gave up 2 bases, with 16 bases separating them. The CDR3 covers 15 residues. The receptor was isolated from a human donor in good health (CMV status not recorded). Some clones in this sample may be carry-over from other donors' samples. Sequencing was carried out using PBMCs. The rearrangement uses TRBV7-6 and TRBJ2-7, with D unresolved. The CDR3 DNA reads TGTGCCAGCAGCCCCGCGAGTCTGGAAGCCTACGAGCAGTACTTC. Residues: CASSPASLEAYEQYF. The full variable domain, completed using reference TRBV7-6 and TRBJ2-7, is GAGVSQSPRYKVTKRGQDVALRCDPISGHVSLYWYRQALGQGPEFLTYFNYEAQQDKSGLPNDRFSAERPEGSISTLTIQRTEQRDSAMYRCASSPASLEAYEQYFGPGTRLTVT.